The next 3 T cell receptor beta chains were all read from a single sample in a study of T cell responses to AZD1222 COVID-19 vaccine. The protocol was immunoSEQ multiplex PCR, while the TCRdb copy is restricted to in-frame clones and leaves out a portion. The sample lists some 150,000 clones, about nine tenths occurring once. Specimen: peripheral blood, collected on day 0 of AZD1222 vaccination. These receptors all come from an adult in good health.

The V gene is TRBV7-2, the J gene TRBJ2-5; D not resolved. Looked up from germline, CDR1 is SGHTA and CDR2 is FQGNSA. This CDR3 contains 15 residues. Between the trimmed V and J ends, which lost 2 bases and 0 bases, there was a span of 10 bases. DNA for the CDR3: TGTGCCAGCAGCTTACGATCTCAGTACCAAGAGACCCAGTACTTC. This gives the protein CASSLRSQYQETQYF.

This clone showed up just once. The chain recombines TRBV6-2 or TRBV6-3 with TRBJ1-5, with TRBD1 identical over 7 bases. This CDR3 has 16 residues. With V trimmed by 2 bases and J by 6 bases, 10 bases remained unmatched. The germline gives CDR1 MNHEY, CDR2 SVGEGT. CDR3 sequence (DNA): TGTGCCAGCAGTTACCGAGACAGGGTTGTGGGTCAGCCCCAGCATTTT. Its translation is CASSYRDRVVGQPQHF.

The gene calls are TRBV28 and TRBJ2-1, with 9 nucleotides matching TRBD1. J lost 10 bases, V lost 8 bases, and 6 bases had no gene match. The CDR3 loop spans 12 amino acids. Per the germline V gene, CDR1 is MDHEN and CDR2 is SYDVKM. This CDR3 reads CASGTGLVEQFF. The CDR3, as DNA: TGTGCCAGCGGGACAGGGTTAGTGGAGCAGTTCTTC. Full variable domain (missing parts from reference TRBV28 and TRBJ2-1): DVKVTQSSRYLVKRTGEKVFLECVQDMDHENMFWYRQDPGLGLRLIYFSYDVKMKEKGDIPEGYSVSREKKERFSLILESASTNQTSMYLCASGTGLVEQFFGPGTRLTVL.